The 10 T cell receptor beta chains given below trace back to one sample, sequenced in a study of tumor-infiltrating lymphocytes in primary liver carcinoma. Taking about 19-32 mg of unsorted bulk tissue, the authors co-extracted RNA and DNA. Constant-region priming of around 530 ng total RNA yielded TCR beta cDNA. Slightly modified ARM-PCR, run as three nested multiplex PCR rounds, produced the TCR beta libraries. Investigators reported that the first two PCR rounds, at 10 to 11 cycles each, used TRBV1-TRBV30 forward primers with a C-beta reverse primer. MiXCR was run by TCRdb on the multiplex PCR reads, yielding one entry per CDR3 protein. This sample carries about 43,000 distinct CDR3 sequences, about 73% of them seen once, and the ten largest clones take approximately 19%. Specimen: liver tumor tissue from sampling region 2. Regarding subset: tumor region T2, inferior pole. These receptors originate from a man aged 35-49 years with primary liver carcinoma and hepatitis B virus infection.

The chain carries TRBV11-2 and TRBJ2-3; 8 nucleotides agree with TRBD2. The junction had 2 bases not matched to a gene; V was cut back by 3 bases and J by 6 bases. Germline V gives CDR1 SGHAT, CDR2 FQNNGV. This CDR3 is 13 amino acids long. The CDR3 DNA follows: TGTGCCAGCAGCTTCGTAGCGGGGGATACGCAGTATTTT. It translates to CASSFVAGDTQYF. Filled out from reference TRBV11-2 and TRBJ2-3, the complete variable domain reads EAGVAQSPRYKIIEKRQSVAFWCNPISGHATLYWYQQILGQGPKLLIQFQNNGVVDDSQLPKDRFSAERLKGVDSTLKIQPAKLEDSAVYLCASSFVAGDTQYFGPGTRLTVL.

Comment on this clonotype: It is likely a read error, because the conserved phenylalanine at the end of the CDR3 is missing. The chain employs TRBV6-6 and TRBJ2-7; 7 positions agree with TRBD2. The germline V gene has CDR1 MNHNY and CDR2 SVGAGI (reference sequence). V dropped 4 bases and J dropped 3; count of bases not matched to a gene: 3. The length of the CDR3 is 13 residues. The CDR3 protein is CASSFQRDYEQYT. The CDR3 bases are TGTGCCAGCAGTTTTCAGCGGGACTACGAGCAGTACACC.

This clonotype has at least ten counts. This sequence joins TRBV5-1 and TRBJ2-7, with 8 positions matching TRBD1. The ends lost 0 bases at V and 6 bases at J; junction bases unmatched: 2. The CDR3 length is 13 residues. Germline V gene sequence: CDR1 SGHRS, CDR2 YFSETQ. The CDR3 sequence is CASSLGTGREQYF. The CDR3 DNA follows: TGCGCCAGCAGCTTGGGGACAGGGCGCGAGCAGTACTTC.

A remark on this clonotype: An end of the junction does not agree with germline; a read error may underlie this. The chain joins TRBV11-2 to TRBJ1-1; no clear D gene. Germline V CDR1 and CDR2: SGHAT, FQNNGV. This CDR3 spans 13 amino acids. CDR3 in amino acids: CVSSLDLDTEAFF. In DNA form, the CDR3 reads TGTGTCAGCAGCTTAGACCTGGACACTGAAGCTTTCTTT.

About this clonotype itself: At one end the junction does not follow the germline gene, possibly because of a read error. V gene TRBV5-4 combines with J gene TRBJ2-3; weak D call: TRBD1 (5 bases). Germline CDR1 reads SGHNT; CDR2 reads YYREEE (reference sequence). There are 15 residues in the CDR3. The CDR3 sequence: CASSMAERGTDTQYF. In DNA form, the CDR3 reads TGTGCCAGCAGCATGGCAGAAAGGGGTACAGATACGCAGTACTTT.

Concerning this clonotype: One end of the junction does not line up with germline, which may come from a read error. The genes are TRBV6-1 and TRBJ2-3; weak D call: TRBD2 (6 bases). This CDR3 spans 16 amino acids. In germline, CDR1 is MNHNS, CDR2 SASEGT. The DNA for the CDR3 is TGTACCAGCAGTGAAGTTTTGCGGAGTCGGCGGGATTCGCAGTATTTT. Translating gives CTSSEVLRSRRDSQYF.

The table lists this clonotype with a few counts. This chain connects TRBV6-5 to TRBJ1-1; perhaps TRBD1 as D (6 bases). Germline-derived CDR1 and CDR2 are MNHEY and SVGAGI. Trimming stripped 6 bases from V and 8 bases from J, with 16 bases between. This CDR3 region has 13 residues. The CDR3 DNA is TGTGCCAGCAGCAGGGCAGGGGAAACAGAAGCTTTCTTT. Translated: CASSRAGETEAFF.

Note on this clonotype: A clone one base away is much larger, so this may be a read error. The CDR3 does not end in the conserved phenylalanine or tryptophan, so this is likely a read error. The chain links TRBV7-9 to TRBJ1-1; tentatively, D is TRBD1 (6 bases). V dropped 5 bases and J dropped 2 bases, with 15 bases sitting between them. In germline, CDR1 is SEHNR, CDR2 FQNEAQ (reference sequence). This CDR3 has 15 residues. CDR3 DNA sequence: TGTGCCAGCAGCCAAGCAGGGGACTCTAACACTGAAGCTTTCCTT. It yields the protein CASSQAGDSNTEAFL.

The chain couples TRBV29-1 to TRBJ1-1; D unresolved. In germline, CDR1 is SQVTM, CDR2 ANQGSEA. The CDR3 extends over 12 amino acids. CDR3 DNA sequence: TGCATTGTCACCTCAGGGAACACTGAAGCTTTCTTT. Translation gives CIVTSGNTEAFF.

This clonotype was recorded only once. One end of the junction varies from germline; a read error may be responsible. This chain uses TRBV11-1 with TRBJ2-7; the D is unclear. CDR1 and CDR2 from the germline V gene are SGHAT and FQDESV (reference sequence). This CDR3 region has 13 residues. The CDR3 here is CASREKRTYERYF. The CDR3 DNA is TGTGCCAGCAGGGAGAAGCGAACCTACGAGCGGTACTTC.